Listed below are T cell receptor beta chains from one sample, sequenced in a study of response to subunit inactivated influenza vaccine. TCRdb ran MiXCR on the RT-PCR reads and lists one entry per CDR3 protein. The top ten clones hold about 9.9% of a sample with about 650,000 distinct CDR3 sequences, approximately 14% of them seen once. Sequenced material: PBMCs from blood, taken 11 to 12 days after vaccination. Receptor source: a man in his fifties who received an inactivated influenza vaccine. The CDR3 runs from the conserved cysteine through the conserved F or W. A D gene is named only where the DNA matches it firmly. Only some rows state a clone size, as once, few, many or a class for expanded clones.

CDR3aa,CDR3nt,abundance,j_gene,v_gene,d_gene
CASSTVWTGKGRSSYEQYF,TGTGCCAGCAGTACCGTTTGGACAGGGAAAGGGCGGTCATCCTACGAGCAGTACTTC,NA,TRBJ2-7,TRBV28,TRBD1
CASSLVAGENTEAFF,TGTGCCAGCAGCTTAGTTGCAGGGGAGAACACTGAAGCTTTCTTT,NA,TRBJ1-1,TRBV7-2,NA
CASSVGASGRAIDEQFF,TGTGCCAGCAGCGTAGGGGCCAGCGGGAGGGCCATCGATGAGCAGTTCTTC,few,TRBJ2-1,TRBV9,TRBD2
CASSRTPSGIRYEQYF,TGTGCCAGCAGCCGCACCCCTAGCGGGATCCGCTACGAGCAGTACTTC,few,TRBJ2-7,TRBV6-1,TRBD2
CASILSLGAGNEQFF,TGTGCCAGCATCCTCTCATTGGGGGCGGGCAATGAGCAGTTCTTC,NA,TRBJ2-1,TRBV28,NA
CASSLVPVGPQVYEQYF,TGTGCCAGCAGCTTAGTCCCAGTGGGGCCCCAGGTATACGAGCAGTACTTC,few,TRBJ2-7,TRBV11-2,NA
CASSQALNGYGYTF,TGTGCCAGCTCACAAGCCCTTAATGGCTATGGCTACACCTTC,NA,TRBJ1-2,TRBV18,NA
CASSYNDRGTDTQYF,TGTGCCAGCAGTTATAACGACAGGGGCACAGATACGCAGTATTTT,NA,TRBJ2-3,TRBV6-5,TRBD1
CSVELLVYNEQFF,TGCAGCGTTGAGCTCCTGGTCTACAATGAGCAGTTCTTC,few,TRBJ2-1,TRBV29-1,NA
CSPRTQSSYEQYF,TGCAGTCCCAGGACCCAGAGCTCCTACGAGCAGTACTTC,few,TRBJ2-7,TRBV20-1,NA
CASSLGALGDYGYTF,TGTGCCAGCAGCTTAGGGGCGTTGGGGGACTATGGCTACACCTTC,NA,TRBJ1-2,TRBV7-2,NA
CATSRDPQGVAGELFF,TGTGCCACCAGCAGAGATCCCCAGGGGGTGGCCGGGGAGCTGTTTTTT,few,TRBJ2-2,TRBV15,TRBD1
CASSPTTGPKYNEQFF,TGTGCCAGCAGCCCGACGACGGGGCCGAAATACAATGAGCAGTTCTTC,NA,TRBJ2-1,TRBV9,NA
CASSQGRPDSGANVLTF,TGCGCCAGCAGCCAAGGTCGGCCCGACTCTGGGGCCAACGTCCTGACTTTC,few,TRBJ2-6,TRBV4-3,NA
CASSYGQNYGYTF,TGTGCCAGCAGTTATGGGCAGAACTATGGCTACACCTTC,many,TRBJ1-2,TRBV6-5,NA
CASSQGPQGGNTIYF,TGCGCCAGCAGCCAAGGGCCCCAGGGAGGAAACACCATATATTTT,few,TRBJ1-3,TRBV4-3,NA
CASSRVPGSSYEQYF,TGTGCCAGTAGTAGGGTTCCCGGGAGCTCCTACGAGCAGTACTTC,NA,TRBJ2-7,TRBV19,NA
CASSYRREGAEQFF,TGTGCCAGCAGCTACCGCAGGGAGGGTGCTGAGCAGTTCTTC,NA,TRBJ2-1,TRBV7-3,TRBD2
CASSRLEQYF,TGTGCCAGCAGCCGGCTAGAGCAGTACTTC,NA,TRBJ2-7,TRBV27,NA
CSVEIPGGTYEQYF,TGCAGCGTTGAAATTCCGGGGGGAACCTACGAGCAGTACTTC,few,TRBJ2-7,TRBV29-1,TRBD2
CASSPRDGETQYF,TGTGCCAGCAGCCCGAGGGACGGGGAGACCCAGTACTTC,NA,TRBJ2-5,TRBV7-2,NA
CASSNRRERETQYF,TGTGCCAGCAGCAACCGCAGGGAGCGAGAGACCCAGTACTTC,few,TRBJ2-5,TRBV7-9,NA
CASSKLAGVKNEQFF,TGTGCCAGCAGTAAACTAGCGGGAGTGAAGAATGAGCAGTTCTTC,few,TRBJ2-1,TRBV6-2/TRBV6-3,TRBD2
CASSLVGGWETQYF,TGTGCCAGCAGTTTAGTCGGGGGATGGGAGACCCAGTACTTC,few,TRBJ2-5,TRBV28,NA
CASSQPTGASNYGYTF,TGCGCCAGCAGCCAACCAACGGGGGCCTCTAACTATGGCTACACCTTC,few,TRBJ1-2,TRBV4-1,NA
CASSQDWDRDPNQPQHF,TGCGCCAGCAGCCAAGACTGGGACAGGGACCCAAATCAGCCCCAGCATTTT,many,TRBJ1-5,TRBV4-3,TRBD1
CASSNQPTGTGQETQYF,TGCGCCAGCAGCAATCAACCGACAGGGACGGGGCAAGAGACCCAGTACTTC,NA,TRBJ2-5,TRBV5-1,TRBD1
CASSFPGQGVYEQYF,TGTGCCAGCAGCTTCCCGGGACAGGGGGTCTACGAGCAGTACTTC,few,TRBJ2-7,TRBV6-2/TRBV6-3,TRBD1
CASSYQGATEAFF,TGCGCCAGCAGCTACCAGGGGGCGACTGAAGCTTTCTTT,NA,TRBJ1-1,TRBV5-1,TRBD1
CASSQDWGGVNYNEQFF,TGTGCCAGCAGCCAAGATTGGGGGGGGGTGAATTACAATGAGCAGTTCTTC,NA,TRBJ2-1,TRBV4-2,TRBD2
CASSLSWVRDEQFF,TGTGCCAGCAGCTTGAGTTGGGTCCGGGATGAGCAGTTCTTC,NA,TRBJ2-1,TRBV5-4,NA
CASRLRDHPYNEQFF,TGTGCCAGCAGACTTCGGGACCACCCTTACAATGAGCAGTTCTTC,NA,TRBJ2-1,TRBV6-1,NA
CASSLARGRGGEKLFF,TGTGCCAGCAGCTTAGCGCGGGGCAGGGGCGGTGAAAAACTGTTTTTT,many,TRBJ1-4,TRBV7-2,NA
CSARGGAFYNEQFF,TGCAGTGCTAGAGGAGGGGCCTTTTACAATGAGCAGTTCTTC,NA,TRBJ2-1,TRBV20-1,NA
CSAISGTVNEQFF,TGCAGTGCTATAAGCGGGACCGTCAATGAGCAGTTCTTC,NA,TRBJ2-1,TRBV20-1,TRBD2
CSARDILIAQTDTQYF,TGCAGTGCTAGAGATATATTAATAGCTCAGACAGATACGCAGTATTTT,NA,TRBJ2-3,TRBV20-1,NA
CASRLEGAGYGYTF,TGTGCCAGCCGCCTTGAGGGGGCGGGTTATGGCTACACCTTC,NA,TRBJ1-2,TRBV5-5,TRBD1
CASSQGQGYYRDNEQFF,TGTGCCAGCAGCCAGGGACAGGGGTATTATCGGGACAATGAGCAGTTCTTC,few,TRBJ2-1,TRBV14,TRBD1
CASSQGRYYGYTF,TGTGCCAGCAGCCAAGGACGGTACTATGGCTACACCTTC,NA,TRBJ1-2,TRBV5-6,NA
CATSDGAGVDNEQFF,TGTGCCACCAGTGATGGAGCGGGAGTGGACAATGAGCAGTTCTTC,NA,TRBJ2-1,TRBV24-1,TRBD2